Sequencing of this TCR beta chain was carried out in a study of T-cell memory formation after mild COVID-19. One entry per CDR3 protein, called by TCRdb with MiXCR from the 5' RACE reads. This table holds 500,000 to 600,000 distinct CDR3 sequences, approximately 19% found once. Germline assignment: CDR1 LGHDT and CDR2 YNNKEL (reference sequence). This CDR3 comprises 12 residues. The V gene lost 8 bases and the J gene lost 0 bases, with 7 bases spanning the gap. The chain carries TRBV3-1 and TRBJ1-2; D not certain. The clonotype was recovered from an adult woman who had mild COVID-19 (a few samples of this study predate the infection). Cell type and time point are not known. The specimen sequenced was PBMCs or a T cell subset sorted from them (not recorded which). CDR3 nucleotides: TGTGCCAGCTACGGAGCTAACTATGGCTACACCTTC. This encodes CASYGANYGYTF. The full variable domain, rest sourced from reference TRBV3-1 and TRBJ1-2, is DTAVSQTPKYLVTQMGNDKSIKCEQNLGHDTMYWYKQDSKKFLKIMFSYNNKELIINETVPNRFSPKSPDKAHLNLHINSLELGDSAVYFCASYGANYGYTFGSGTRLTVV.